One sample yielded the 23 T cell receptor beta chains listed below, sequenced in a study of cytomegalovirus exposure and HLA in healthy donors. The method was immunoSEQ multiplex PCR; TCRdb's version includes in-frame clones alone and lacks a portion of them. The sample records some 310,000 clones, approximately 86% being singletons. The sample taken for sequencing was PBMCs. The receptors originated from a man aged 25-45 years in good health and CMV-seronegative.

The chain is built from TRBV9 and TRBJ2-1, with a tentative D call TRBD2 (6 bases). The CDR3 has 16 amino acids. CDR1 is SGDLS and CDR2 is YYNGEE in the germline V gene. Trimming removed 0 bases at V and 2 bases at J, with 12 bases between. The DNA for the CDR3 is TGTGCCAGCAGCGTAGTCCCGGGGGTAACCTACAATGAGCAGTTCTTC. Translation: CASSVVPGVTYNEQFF.

J is TRBJ1-6 and V is TRBV6-4; D may be TRBD1 (6 bases). Looked up from germline, CDR1 is MRHNA and CDR2 is SNTAGT. V lost 0 bases to trimming and J lost 9 bases, with 15 bases between them. The CDR3 contains 16 residues. In nucleotides, the CDR3 is TGTGCCAGCAGTGACTCGAGCAGGGGTAACGGTTCACCCCTCCACTTT. Amino acid sequence: CASSDSSRGNGSPLHF.

The chain has TRBV18 and TRBJ1-1; D gene uncertain. Germline V CDR1 and CDR2: KGHSH, LQKENI. The V end lost 0 bases, the J end lost 2 bases, and 10 bases lay between the germline ends. This CDR3 is built from 15 residues. This CDR3 is CASSPPVRANTEAFF. The CDR3 DNA follows: TGTGCCAGCTCACCACCTGTGCGGGCCAACACTGAAGCTTTCTTT.

This clone was seen only once. The chain is built from TRBV25-1 and TRBJ1-3; 9 bases match TRBD1. V was pared by 0 bases and J by 9 bases, with 9 bases of the junction left unmatched. There are 16 residues in the CDR3. Germline CDR1 is MGHDK and CDR2 is SYGVNS. CDR3 sequence: CASSEYEQGARTTIYF. The CDR3 DNA reads as TGTGCCAGCAGTGAATACGAACAGGGGGCAAGAACCACCATATATTTT.

The chain uses TRBV6-6 and TRBJ1-6, with 8 bases identical to TRBD1. This CDR3 is 14 amino acids long. The V and J ends lost 6 bases and 7 bases, in that order; junction bases with no gene match: 5. Germline V lookup: CDR1 MNHNY, CDR2 SVGAGI (reference sequence). In DNA, the CDR3 is TGTGCCAGCAGATCGACAGGGGACAATTCACCCCTCCACTTT. Residues: CASRSTGDNSPLHF.

The J gene is TRBJ2-5, the V gene TRBV16, with D tentatively TRBD2 (5 bases). This CDR3 region has 14 residues. V lost 0 bases, J lost 5 bases, and 10 bases lay in between. Per germline, CDR1 KGHSY and CDR2 FQNENV. The CDR3, as DNA: TGTGCCAGCAGCCAATCTCGGGGAAGGGAGACCCAGTACTTC. As protein: CASSQSRGRETQYF.

This chain joins TRBV29-1 and TRBJ1-1, with D perhaps matching TRBD1 (5 bases). Trimming pared 5 bases from V and 5 bases from J, leaving 15 bases between. The CDR3 is 13 residues long. The germline CDR1 and CDR2 sequences are SQVTM and ANQGSEA. This chain's CDR3 is CSVSQGSGTEAFF. CDR3 coding DNA: TGCAGCGTTTCCCAGGGTTCTGGAACTGAAGCTTTCTTT.

V usage is TRBV27 and J usage is TRBJ1-5; D might be TRBD1 (6 bases). This CDR3 contains 14 residues. V was clipped by 2 bases and J by 5 bases, with 10 bases between them. CDR1 MNHEY and CDR2 SMNVEV come from the germline V gene (reference sequence). The CDR3 coding sequence is TGTGCCAGCAGTTTAGCCAGGGGTGATCAGCCCCAGCATTTT. Its protein product is CASSLARGDQPQHF.

The chain has TRBV5-6 and TRBJ2-7; 9 nucleotides agree with TRBD2. The CDR3 spans 15 residues. The trim removed 4 bases at V and 3 bases at J, leaving 8 bases unmatched. The germline CDR1 and CDR2 sequences are SGHDT and YYEEEE. CDR3 residues: CASSPTGTSFYEQYF. The CDR3 DNA reads TGTGCCAGCAGCCCGACCGGGACTAGCTTCTACGAGCAGTACTTC.

The V gene is TRBV7-8, the J gene TRBJ2-4; tentatively, D is TRBD2 (5 bases). The ends were cut back, 0 bases at V and 8 bases at J, with 14 bases in the middle. Germline CDR1 reads SGHVS; CDR2 reads FQNEAQ. The CDR3 sequence is 15 residues long. CDR3 region: CASSLALGEGDIQYF. The CDR3 DNA reads as TGTGCCAGCAGCTTAGCTCTGGGAGAGGGTGACATTCAGTACTTC.

The chain has TRBV6-5 and TRBJ1-4; D possibly corresponds to TRBD1 (6 bases). The CDR3 consists of 11 residues. The V and J ends lost 5 bases and 13 bases respectively, with 11 bases between them. Germline V gives CDR1 MNHEY, CDR2 SVGAGI. The CDR3 loop reads CASSEGGGLFF. CDR3 nucleotides: TGTGCCAGCAGTGAAGGGGGGGGACTGTTTTTT.

The rearrangement joins TRBV6-1 to TRBJ2-1; tentative D call: TRBD2 (7 bases). The CDR3 runs to 15 residues. Per germline, CDR1 MNHNS and CDR2 SASEGT. V was trimmed by 1 base and J by 2 bases, leaving 9 bases between them. Here the CDR3 DNA reads TGTGCCAGCAGTGAAGGGCGGGGGCCCTACAATGAGCAGTTCTTC. This sequence encodes CASSEGRGPYNEQFF.

This chain joins TRBV2 and TRBJ1-5; the D gene is possibly TRBD1 (6 bases). This CDR3 is 16 amino acids long. Trimming removed 5 bases at V and 1 base at J, with 15 bases between. Per the germline V gene, CDR1 is SNHLY and CDR2 is FYNNEI. CDR3 residues: CASSPRGGSSNQPQHF. As DNA, the CDR3 is TGTGCCAGCAGTCCTAGGGGGGGATCAAGCAATCAGCCCCAGCATTTT. Full variable domain (remainder filled in from reference TRBV2 and TRBJ1-5): EPEVTQTPSHQVTQMGQEVILRCVPISNHLYFYWYRQILGQKVEFLVSFYNNEISEKSEIFDDQFSVERPDGSNFTLKIRSTKLEDSAMYFCASSPRGGSSNQPQHFGDGTRLSIL.

The J gene is TRBJ1-1, the V gene TRBV29-1, with 7 bases fitting TRBD1. The CDR3 is made up of 12 amino acids. Looked up from germline, CDR1 is SQVTM and CDR2 is ANQGSEA. The J segment lost 7 bases and the V segment lost 5 bases, leaving 7 bases of the junction unmatched. The CDR3 protein is CSVRLQGLEAFF. The CDR3 DNA follows: TGCAGCGTTAGGTTACAGGGGCTTGAAGCTTTCTTT.

The CDR3 DNA follows: TGTGCCAGCAGCTTCGGGACAGGGGGCACAGATACGCAGTATTTT. This sequence encodes CASSFGTGGTDTQYF. The chain carries TRBV5-4 and TRBJ2-3; TRBD1 agrees at 10 bases. Germline V lookup: CDR1 SGHNT, CDR2 YYREEE (reference sequence). V trimming: 2 bases; J trimming: 1 base; junction bases outside the gene matches: 1. This CDR3 region has 15 residues.

The chain's CDR3 is CASSDSRADTQYF. The CDR3 nucleotides are TGTGCCAGCAGTGACTCGAGGGCTGATACGCAGTATTTT. The chain joins TRBV6-4 to TRBJ2-3; D may be TRBD2 (5 bases). The CDR3 is 13 amino acids. Germline CDR1 and CDR2: MRHNA and SNTAGT. V was cut by 0 bases and J by 6 bases, with 7 bases left in between.

This clone has just a few counts. The chain is built from TRBV19 and TRBJ1-2; possibly TRBD1 for D (6 bases). CDR1 and CDR2 (germline): LNHDA, SQIVND (reference sequence). The CDR3 totals 15 residues. V lost 2 bases and J lost 5, with 15 bases in between. CDR3 coding DNA: TGTGCCAGTAGTATACCAACCGGGACAAGATATGGCTACACCTTC. Its protein product is CASSIPTGTRYGYTF.

The chain combines TRBV19 with TRBJ1-5; D not resolved. V shed 3 bases and J shed 7 bases, with 16 bases lying between them. CDR3 length equals 15 residues. Per the germline V gene, CDR1 is LNHDA and CDR2 is SQIVND (reference sequence). The DNA for the CDR3 is TGTGCCAGTAGTATCGAGCGGGGAATCTCGCAGCCCCAGCATTTT. Its protein product is CASSIERGISQPQHF.

The chain uses TRBV4-1 and TRBJ1-5; 9 nucleotides agree with TRBD1. CDR1 is MGHRA and CDR2 is YSYEKL in the germline V gene. The J segment lost 6 bases and the V segment lost 6 bases, leaving 9 bases of the junction unmatched. This CDR3 has 15 residues. The chain's CDR3 is CASSIQGAAGQPQHF. CDR3 DNA sequence: TGCGCCAGCAGTATACAGGGGGCTGCCGGTCAGCCCCAGCATTTT.

The chain couples TRBV2 to TRBJ1-2; a weak D match, TRBD1 (6 bases). V dropped 4 bases and J dropped 7 bases, with 16 bases sitting between them. CDR1 and CDR2 (germline): SNHLY, FYNNEI. The CDR3 covers 14 residues. The CDR3 nucleotides are TGTGCCAGCAGTGCTGGGGGCGGTCGGCTTGGCTACACCTTC. It is translated as CASSAGGGRLGYTF.

The V gene is TRBV11-3, the J gene TRBJ2-1, with D perhaps matching TRBD1 (6 bases). V lost 4 bases and J 0 bases, leaving 13 bases between the germline ends. Per germline, CDR1 SGHNT and CDR2 YENEEA. The CDR3 is 16 residues long. The CDR3 region is CASSYSSGVSYNEQFF. In DNA form, the CDR3 reads TGTGCCAGCAGCTACTCATCAGGGGTCTCCTACAATGAGCAGTTCTTC.

The chain couples TRBV9 to TRBJ2-5, with a possible D match to TRBD1 (6 bases). The CDR3 length is 16 residues. Trimming removed 0 bases from V and 2 bases from J, with 14 bases in between. The germline V gene has CDR1 SGDLS and CDR2 YYNGEE. The CDR3 DNA follows: TGTGCCAGCAGCGTAGGAGGGGGAGCCCTACAAGAGACCCAGTACTTC. Protein sequence: CASSVGGGALQETQYF.

The chain combines TRBV7-9 with TRBJ1-6; D is uncertain. The CDR3 loop spans 15 amino acids. The germline V gene has CDR1 SEHNR and CDR2 FQNEAQ (reference sequence). Trimming stripped 1 base from V and 6 bases from J, with 10 bases between. CDR3 DNA: TGTGCCAGCAGCTTAGGAGGGCCAATTAATTCACCCCTCCACTTT. Amino acids: CASSLGGPINSPLHF.